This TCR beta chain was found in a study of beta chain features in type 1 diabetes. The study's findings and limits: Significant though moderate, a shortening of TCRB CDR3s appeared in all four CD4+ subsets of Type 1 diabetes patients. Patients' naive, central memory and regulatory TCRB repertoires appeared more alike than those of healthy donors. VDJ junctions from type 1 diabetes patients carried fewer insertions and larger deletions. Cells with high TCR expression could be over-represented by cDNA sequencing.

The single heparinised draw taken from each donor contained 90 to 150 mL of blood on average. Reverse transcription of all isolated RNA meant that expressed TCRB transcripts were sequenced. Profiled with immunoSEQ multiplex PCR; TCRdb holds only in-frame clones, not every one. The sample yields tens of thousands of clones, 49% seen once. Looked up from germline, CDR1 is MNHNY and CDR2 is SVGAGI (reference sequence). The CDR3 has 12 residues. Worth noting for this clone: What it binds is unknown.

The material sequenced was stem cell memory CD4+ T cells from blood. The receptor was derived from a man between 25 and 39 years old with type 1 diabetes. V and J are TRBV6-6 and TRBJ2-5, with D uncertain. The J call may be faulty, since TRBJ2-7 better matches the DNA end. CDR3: CASSPNPYEQYF. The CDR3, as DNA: TGTGCCAGCAGTCCCAATCCCTACGAGCAGTACTTC.